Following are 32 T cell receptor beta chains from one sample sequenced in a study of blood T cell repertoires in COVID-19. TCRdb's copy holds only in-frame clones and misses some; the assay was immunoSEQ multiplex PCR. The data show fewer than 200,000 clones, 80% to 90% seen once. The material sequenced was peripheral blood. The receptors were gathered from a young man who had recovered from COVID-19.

CDR3 sequence: CASSGDSGTGANVLTF. The CDR3 DNA reads TGCGCCAGCAGCGGAGACTCAGGGACTGGGGCCAACGTCCTGACTTTC. The chain joins TRBV5-1 to TRBJ2-6, with TRBD1 as a possible D gene (5 bases). CDR3 size: 16 residues. V was trimmed by 4 bases and J by 2 bases, leaving 13 bases between them. Germline lookup yields CDR1 SGHRS and CDR2 YFSETQ.

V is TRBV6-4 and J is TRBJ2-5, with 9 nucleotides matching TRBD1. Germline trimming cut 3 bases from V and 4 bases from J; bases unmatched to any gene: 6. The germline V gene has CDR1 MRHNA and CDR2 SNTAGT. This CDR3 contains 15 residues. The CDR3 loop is CASSETGGGSETQYF. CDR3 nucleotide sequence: TGTGCCAGCAGTGAAACAGGGGGCGGTTCAGAGACCCAGTACTTC.

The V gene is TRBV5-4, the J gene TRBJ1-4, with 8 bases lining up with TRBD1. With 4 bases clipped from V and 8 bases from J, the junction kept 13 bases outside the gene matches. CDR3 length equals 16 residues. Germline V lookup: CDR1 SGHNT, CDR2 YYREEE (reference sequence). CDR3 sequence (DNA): TGTGCCAGCAGCGAGGGCCGGGACAGGAGTCGGGAAAAACTGTTTTTT. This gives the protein CASSEGRDRSREKLFF.

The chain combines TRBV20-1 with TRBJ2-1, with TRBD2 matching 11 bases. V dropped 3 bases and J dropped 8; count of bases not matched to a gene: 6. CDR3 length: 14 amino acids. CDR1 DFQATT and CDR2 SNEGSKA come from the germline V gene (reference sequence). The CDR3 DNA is TGCAGTGCTAGTCCTAGCGGGAGGTCGGATGAGCAGTTCTTC. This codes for CSASPSGRSDEQFF.

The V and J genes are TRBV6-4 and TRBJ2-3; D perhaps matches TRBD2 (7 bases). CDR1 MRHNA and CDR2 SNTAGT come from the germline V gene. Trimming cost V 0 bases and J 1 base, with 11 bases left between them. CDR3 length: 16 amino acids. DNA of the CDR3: TGTGCCAGCAGTGACTCGCGCGGGGGCGGCACAGATACGCAGTATTTT. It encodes CASSDSRGGGTDTQYF.

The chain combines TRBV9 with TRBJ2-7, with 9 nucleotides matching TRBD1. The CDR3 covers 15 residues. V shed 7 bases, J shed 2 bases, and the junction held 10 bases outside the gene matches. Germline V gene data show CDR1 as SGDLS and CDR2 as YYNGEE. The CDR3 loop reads CASSRTGAQAYEQYF. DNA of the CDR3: TGTGCCAGCTCAAGGACAGGGGCGCAAGCCTACGAGCAGTACTTC.

The CDR3 here is CASSWRSTGELFF. CDR3 bases: TGTGCCAGCAGTTGGAGAAGCACCGGGGAGCTGTTTTTT. The chain combines TRBV6-5 with TRBJ2-2; D uncertain. With 4 bases removed from V and 4 bases from J, the gap between germline ends came to 7 bases. Germline assignment: CDR1 MNHEY and CDR2 SVGAGI. The CDR3 is 13 residues long.

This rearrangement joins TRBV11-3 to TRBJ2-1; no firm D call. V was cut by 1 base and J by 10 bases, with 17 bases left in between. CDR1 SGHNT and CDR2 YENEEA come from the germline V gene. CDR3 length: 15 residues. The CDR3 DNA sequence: TGTGCCAGCAGCTTAGGCCGCGGCCGCATGCTGGAGCAGTTCTTC. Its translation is CASSLGRGRMLEQFF.

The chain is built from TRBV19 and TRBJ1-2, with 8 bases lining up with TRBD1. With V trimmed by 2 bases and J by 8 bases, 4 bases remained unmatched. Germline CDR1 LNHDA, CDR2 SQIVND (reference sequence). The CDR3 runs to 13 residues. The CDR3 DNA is TGTGCCAGTAGTATATCAGGGGGCGAAGGCTACACCTTC. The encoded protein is CASSISGGEGYTF.

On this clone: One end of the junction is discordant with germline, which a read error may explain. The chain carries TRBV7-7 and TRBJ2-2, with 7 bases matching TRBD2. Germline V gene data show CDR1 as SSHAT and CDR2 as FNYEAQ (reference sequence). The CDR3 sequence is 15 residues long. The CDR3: CASSSKREWTGELFF. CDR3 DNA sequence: TGTGCTAGCAGCTCGAAGCGGGAATGGACCGGGGAGCTGTTTTTT.

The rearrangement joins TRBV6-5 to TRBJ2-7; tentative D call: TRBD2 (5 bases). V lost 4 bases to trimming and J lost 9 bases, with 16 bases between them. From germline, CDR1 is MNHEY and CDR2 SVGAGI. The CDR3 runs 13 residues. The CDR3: CASSSTTGVGQYF. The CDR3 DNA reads TGTGCCAGCAGTTCGACTACTGGGGTCGGGCAGTACTTC.

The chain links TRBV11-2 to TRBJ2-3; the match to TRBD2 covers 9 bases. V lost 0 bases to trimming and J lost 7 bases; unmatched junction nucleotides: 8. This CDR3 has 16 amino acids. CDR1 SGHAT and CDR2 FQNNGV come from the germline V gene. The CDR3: CASSLEAGGPANTQYF. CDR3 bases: TGTGCCAGCAGCTTAGAGGCGGGAGGGCCCGCGAATACGCAGTATTTT.

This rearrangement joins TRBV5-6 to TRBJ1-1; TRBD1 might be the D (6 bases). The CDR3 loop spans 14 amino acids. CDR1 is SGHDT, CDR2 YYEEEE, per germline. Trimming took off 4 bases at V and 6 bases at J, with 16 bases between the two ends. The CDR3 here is CASSALAGAAEAFF. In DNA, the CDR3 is TGTGCCAGCAGCGCCTTAGCGGGGGCAGCTGAAGCTTTCTTT.

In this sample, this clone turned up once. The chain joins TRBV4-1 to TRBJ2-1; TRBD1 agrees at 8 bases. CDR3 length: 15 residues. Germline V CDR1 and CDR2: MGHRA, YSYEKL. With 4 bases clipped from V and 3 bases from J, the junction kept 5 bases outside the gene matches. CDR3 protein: CASSRRQGSYNEQFF. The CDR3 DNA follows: TGCGCCAGCAGCCGAAGACAGGGGAGCTACAATGAGCAGTTCTTC.

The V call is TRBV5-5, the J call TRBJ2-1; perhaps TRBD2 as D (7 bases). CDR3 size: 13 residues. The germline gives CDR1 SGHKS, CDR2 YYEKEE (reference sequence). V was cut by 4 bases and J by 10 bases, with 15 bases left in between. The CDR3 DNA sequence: TGTGCCAGCAGCCTAGGGGGGGCTGGCGAGCAGTTCTTC. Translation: CASSLGGAGEQFF.

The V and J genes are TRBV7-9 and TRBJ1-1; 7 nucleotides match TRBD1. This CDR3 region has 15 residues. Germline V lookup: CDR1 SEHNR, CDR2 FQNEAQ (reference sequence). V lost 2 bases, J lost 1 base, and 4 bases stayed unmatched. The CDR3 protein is CASSLSGTENTEAFF. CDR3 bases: TGTGCCAGCAGCTTAAGTGGGACAGAGAACACTGAAGCTTTCTTT.

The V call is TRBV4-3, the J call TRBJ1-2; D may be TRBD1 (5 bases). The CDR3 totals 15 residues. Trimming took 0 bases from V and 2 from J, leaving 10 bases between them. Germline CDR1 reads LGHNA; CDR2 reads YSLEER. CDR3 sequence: CASSQDIGGNYGYTF. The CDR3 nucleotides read TGCGCCAGCAGCCAAGATATTGGGGGGAACTATGGCTACACCTTC.

The CDR3 bases are TGTGCCAGCAGCGCTAGACAGGGTTTAGTGGGCAATGAGCAGTTCTTC. This sequence encodes CASSARQGLVGNEQFF. The chain uses TRBV9 and TRBJ2-1; 7 nucleotides align to TRBD1. In germline, CDR1 is SGDLS, CDR2 YYNGEE. This CDR3 has 16 amino acids. J gave up 6 bases and V 3 bases, and 12 bases lay outside the gene matches.

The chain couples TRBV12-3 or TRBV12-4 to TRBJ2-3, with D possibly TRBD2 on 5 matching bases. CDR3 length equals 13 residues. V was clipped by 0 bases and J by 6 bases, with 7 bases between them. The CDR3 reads CASSLAGADTQYF. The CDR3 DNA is TGTGCCAGCAGTTTAGCGGGAGCGGATACGCAGTATTTT.

This CDR3 is CASSIEEWDEQYF. For the CDR3, the DNA is TGTGCCAGTAGTATAGAGGAGTGGGACGAGCAGTACTTC. The J gene is TRBJ2-7, the V gene TRBV19; no firm D call. V was trimmed by 0 bases and J by 5 bases, leaving 8 bases between them. This CDR3 is built from 13 residues. Germline V CDR1 and CDR2: LNHDA, SQIVND (reference sequence).

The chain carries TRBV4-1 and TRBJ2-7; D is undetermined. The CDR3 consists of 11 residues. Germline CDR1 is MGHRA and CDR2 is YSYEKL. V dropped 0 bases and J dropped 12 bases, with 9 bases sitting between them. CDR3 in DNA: TGCGCCAGCAGCCAAGACTACGTCTCGTACTTC. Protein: CASSQDYVSYF.

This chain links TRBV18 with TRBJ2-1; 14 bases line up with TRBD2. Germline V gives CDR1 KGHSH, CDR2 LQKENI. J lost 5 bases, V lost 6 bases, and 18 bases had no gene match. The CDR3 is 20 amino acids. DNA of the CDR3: TGTGCCAGCTCTCCCATATTAGTGACTAGCGGGAGGGCAGGCGACAATGAGCAGTTCTTC. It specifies CASSPILVTSGRAGDNEQFF.

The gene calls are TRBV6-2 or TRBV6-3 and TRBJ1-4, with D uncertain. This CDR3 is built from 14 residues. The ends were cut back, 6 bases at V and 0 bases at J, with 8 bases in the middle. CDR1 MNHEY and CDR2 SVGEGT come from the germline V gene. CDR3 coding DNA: TGTGCCAGCAGCAGGACTGCAACTAATGAAAAACTGTTTTTT. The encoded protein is CASSRTATNEKLFF.

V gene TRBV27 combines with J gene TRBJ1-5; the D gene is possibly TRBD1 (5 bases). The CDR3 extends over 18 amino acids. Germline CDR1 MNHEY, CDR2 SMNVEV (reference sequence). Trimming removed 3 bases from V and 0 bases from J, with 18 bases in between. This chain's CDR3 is CASSFQGSFVGSNQPQHF. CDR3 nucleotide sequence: TGTGCCAGCAGTTTCCAGGGTTCTTTCGTGGGTAGCAATCAGCCCCAGCATTTT.

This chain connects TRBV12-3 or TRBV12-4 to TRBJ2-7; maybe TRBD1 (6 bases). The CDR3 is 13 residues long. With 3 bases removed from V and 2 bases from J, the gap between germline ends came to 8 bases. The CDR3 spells CASSLTGPYEQYF. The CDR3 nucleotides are TGTGCCAGCAGTTTGACAGGACCCTACGAGCAGTACTTC.

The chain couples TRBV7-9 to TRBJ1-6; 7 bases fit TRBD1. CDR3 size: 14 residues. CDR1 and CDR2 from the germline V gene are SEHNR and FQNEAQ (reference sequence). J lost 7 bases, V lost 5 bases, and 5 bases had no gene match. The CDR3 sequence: CASSQMTGNSPLHF. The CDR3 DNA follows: TGTGCCAGCAGCCAAATGACAGGGAATTCACCCCTCCACTTT.

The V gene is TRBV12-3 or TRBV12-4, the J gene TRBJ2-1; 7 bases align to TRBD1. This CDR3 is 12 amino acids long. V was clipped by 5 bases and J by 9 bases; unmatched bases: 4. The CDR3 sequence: CASSRDSSEQFF. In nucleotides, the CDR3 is TGTGCCAGCAGTCGGGACAGCAGTGAGCAGTTCTTC.

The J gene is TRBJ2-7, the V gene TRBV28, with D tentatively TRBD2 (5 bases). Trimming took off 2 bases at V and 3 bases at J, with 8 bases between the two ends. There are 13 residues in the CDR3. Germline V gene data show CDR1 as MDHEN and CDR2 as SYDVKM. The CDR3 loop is CASSLGGYYEQYF. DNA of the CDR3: TGTGCCAGCAGTTTAGGCGGGTACTACGAGCAGTACTTC. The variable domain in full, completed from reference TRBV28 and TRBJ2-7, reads DVKVTQSSRYLVKRTGEKVFLECVQDMDHENMFWYRQDPGLGLRLIYFSYDVKMKEKGDIPEGYSVSREKKERFSLILESASTNQTSMYLCASSLGGYYEQYFGPGTRLTVT.

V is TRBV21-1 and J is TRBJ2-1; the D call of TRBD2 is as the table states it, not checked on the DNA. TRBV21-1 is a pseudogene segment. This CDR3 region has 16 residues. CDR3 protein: CASSKSNGSSYNEQFF. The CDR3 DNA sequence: TGTGCCAGCAGCAAATCAAATGGGAGCTCCTACAATGAGCAGTTCTTC.

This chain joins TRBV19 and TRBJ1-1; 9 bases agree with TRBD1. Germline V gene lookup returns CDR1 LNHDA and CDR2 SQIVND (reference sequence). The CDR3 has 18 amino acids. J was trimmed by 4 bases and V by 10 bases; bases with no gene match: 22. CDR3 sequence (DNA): TGTGCCACCAGGCACCCCTCCGGGACAGGGATGGGTGGCACTGAAGCTTTCTTT. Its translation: CATRHPSGTGMGGTEAFF.

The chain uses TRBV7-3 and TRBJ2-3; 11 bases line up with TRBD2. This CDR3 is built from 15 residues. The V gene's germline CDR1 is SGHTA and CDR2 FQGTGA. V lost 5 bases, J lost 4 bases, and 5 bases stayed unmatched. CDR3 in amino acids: CASSISSGRADTQYF. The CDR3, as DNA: TGTGCCAGCAGCATCAGTAGCGGGAGGGCAGATACGCAGTATTTT.

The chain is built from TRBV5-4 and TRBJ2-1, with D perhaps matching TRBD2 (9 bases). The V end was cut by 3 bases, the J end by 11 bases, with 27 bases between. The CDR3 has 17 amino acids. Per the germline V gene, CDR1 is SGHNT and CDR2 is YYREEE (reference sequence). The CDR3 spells CASSYGGLAGTGGKQFF. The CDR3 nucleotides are TGTGCCAGCAGCTATGGAGGGCTAGCGGGAACAGGGGGGAAGCAGTTCTTC.